This T cell receptor (beta chain) was sequenced in a study of a mutant IDH1 vaccine in newly diagnosed glioma. Study details: Patients began vaccination 4-6 weeks after radiotherapy alone, or with temozolomide cycles. Earlier treatment was radiotherapy, temozolomide, or both, with most getting both. At week 35 came visit V12, and visit V13 followed at week 47.

Noted time point: week 47, end of study. The study gave 300 ug of mutant IDH1 20-mer peptide per vaccine dose, with topical imiquimod. The method was immunoSEQ multiplex PCR; TCRdb's version includes in-frame clones alone and lacks a portion of them. The sample carries nearly 50,000 clones, about 88% recorded once. This CDR3 region has 14 residues. V gave up 3 bases and J gave up 4 bases, with 15 bases separating them. Germline CDR1 is GTSNPN and CDR2 is SVGIG (reference sequence). This clone was detected a few times. Its antigen is undetermined. This TCR was recovered from a woman aged 25 to 39 with glioma. Some clones in this sample may be carry-over from other donors' samples. The sample in question was PBMCs, obtained from a glioma patient whose treatment included an IDH1 peptide vaccine. The V gene is TRBV30, the J gene TRBJ1-1; D is perhaps TRBD1 (5 bases). CDR3 sequence: CAWRGGQGGTEAFF. For the CDR3, the DNA is TGTGCCTGGAGGGGAGGCCAGGGAGGCACTGAAGCTTTCTTT. The variable domain in full, with the rest retrieved from reference TRBV30 and TRBJ1-1, is SQTIHQWPATLVQPVGSPLSLECTVEGTSNPNLYWYRQAAGRGLQLLFYSVGIGQISSEVPQNLSASRPQDRQFILSSKKLLLSDSGFYLCAWRGGQGGTEAFFGQGTRLTVV.